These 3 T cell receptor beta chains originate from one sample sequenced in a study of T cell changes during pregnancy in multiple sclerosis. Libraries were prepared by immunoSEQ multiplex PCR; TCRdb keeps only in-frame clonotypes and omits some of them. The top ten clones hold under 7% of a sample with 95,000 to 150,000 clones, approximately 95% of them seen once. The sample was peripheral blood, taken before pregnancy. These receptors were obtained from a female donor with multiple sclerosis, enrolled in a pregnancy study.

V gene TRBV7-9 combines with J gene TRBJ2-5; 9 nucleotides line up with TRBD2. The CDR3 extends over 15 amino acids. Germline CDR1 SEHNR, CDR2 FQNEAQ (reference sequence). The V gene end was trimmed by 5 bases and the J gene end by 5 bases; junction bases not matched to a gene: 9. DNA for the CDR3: TGTGCCAGCAGCCCCGCGGGGGGGCCCAGGGAGACCCAGTACTTC. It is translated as CASSPAGGPRETQYF.

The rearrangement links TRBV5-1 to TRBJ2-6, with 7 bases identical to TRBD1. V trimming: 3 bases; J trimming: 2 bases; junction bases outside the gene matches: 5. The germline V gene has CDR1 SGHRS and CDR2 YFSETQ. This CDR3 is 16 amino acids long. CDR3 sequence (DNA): TGCGCCAGCAGCTCCGACAGGGTTGCTGGGGCCAACGTCCTGACTTTC. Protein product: CASSSDRVAGANVLTF. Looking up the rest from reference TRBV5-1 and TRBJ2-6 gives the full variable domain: KAGVTQTPRYLIKTRGQQVTLSCSPISGHRSVSWYQQTPGQGLQFLFEYFSETQRNKGNFPGRFSGRQFSNSRSEMNVSTLELGDSALYLCASSSDRVAGANVLTFGAGSRLTVL.

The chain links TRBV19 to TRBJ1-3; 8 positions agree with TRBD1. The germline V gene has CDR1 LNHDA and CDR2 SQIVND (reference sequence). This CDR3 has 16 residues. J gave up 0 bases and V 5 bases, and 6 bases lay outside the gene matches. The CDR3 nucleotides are TGTGCCAGTAGTGCTCCGACAGGGGACTCTGGAAACACCATATATTTT. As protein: CASSAPTGDSGNTIYF.